This is a list of T cell receptor beta chains from one sample in a study of cytotoxic CD8 clonotypes in ibrutinib-treated CLL. Only in-frame clones appear in the TCRdb table, and some are missing; sequencing was by immunoSEQ multiplex PCR. The data hold approximately 120,000 clones, with 50% to 65% observed a single time. The starting material was PBMCs, obtained after 24 months of ibrutinib treatment. All receptors come from a human donor with chronic lymphocytic leukemia. Each CDR3 is given without its conserved first and last residue. Fields, in order: CDR3 length, V gene, CDR3 protein.

CDR3 length: 11
V gene: TRBV9
CDR3 protein: ASSVDLQETQY

CDR3 length: 11
V gene: TRBV11-3
CDR3 protein: ASSSDRGDTQY

CDR3 length: 12
V gene: TRBV5-1
CDR3 protein: ASSLGPMGETQY

CDR3 length: 12
V gene: TRBV6-4
CDR3 protein: ARPGSSSGNTIY

CDR3 length: 11
V gene: TRBV18
CDR3 protein: ASSPQGRTEAF

CDR3 length: 12
V gene: TRBV6-5
CDR3 protein: ASRSHARGNEQF

CDR3 length: 14
V gene: TRBV5-4
CDR3 protein: ASSLAWGRDIYGYT

CDR3 length: 13
V gene: TRBV18
CDR3 protein: ASSPSASSGEKLF

CDR3 length: 11
V gene: TRBV5-1
CDR3 protein: ASSPDSSYGYT

CDR3 length: 11
V gene: TRBV2
CDR3 protein: ASRELGEETQY

CDR3 length: 13
V gene: TRBV5-1
CDR3 protein: ASSLGQGYTGELF

CDR3 length: 10
V gene: TRBV7-2
CDR3 protein: ASSWAPYEQY

CDR3 length: 13
V gene: TRBV5-1
CDR3 protein: ASSLTGMWNTEAF

CDR3 length: 12
V gene: TRBV25-1
CDR3 protein: ASSQGGNTNEQF

CDR3 length: 11
V gene: TRBV2
CDR3 protein: ASILRDRGIEF

CDR3 length: 12
V gene: TRBV13
CDR3 protein: ASRLGRANSPLH

CDR3 length: 12
V gene: TRBV5-1
CDR3 protein: ASSFPIDTGELF

CDR3 length: 12
V gene: TRBV5-5
CDR3 protein: ASSLDIVNTEAF

CDR3 length: 12
V gene: TRBV6-5
CDR3 protein: ASSPQQSPYEQY

CDR3 length: 11
V gene: TRBV29-1
CDR3 protein: SVGSGLSYEQY

CDR3 length: 10
V gene: TRBV15
CDR3 protein: ATSRERDGYT

CDR3 length: 13
V gene: TRBV28
CDR3 protein: ASSLPSGGASEQY

CDR3 length: 10
V gene: TRBV6-6
CDR3 protein: ASSYVSGGEY

CDR3 length: 11
V gene: TRBV7-3
CDR3 protein: ASSLRSGETQY

CDR3 length: 13
V gene: TRBV27
CDR3 protein: ASSLGQGAHYEQY

CDR3 length: 9
V gene: TRBV6-1
CDR3 protein: ASSGRRNQY

CDR3 length: 12
V gene: TRBV5-5
CDR3 protein: ASSSTSGSNEQF

CDR3 length: 12
V gene: TRBV7-2
CDR3 protein: ASSLELAGNEQF

CDR3 length: 11
V gene: TRBV5-6
CDR3 protein: ASSFQGTSGYT

CDR3 length: 11
V gene: TRBV5-3
CDR3 protein: ASSLGWVTEAF

CDR3 length: 14
V gene: TRBV28
CDR3 protein: ASSKGGLANTGELF

CDR3 length: 13
V gene: TRBV7-2
CDR3 protein: ASSPRTENTGELF

CDR3 length: 15
V gene: TRBV13
CDR3 protein: ASSLARGRGHHNEQF

CDR3 length: 12
V gene: TRBV29-1
CDR3 protein: SGDGTGGRETQY

CDR3 length: 9
V gene: TRBV6-5
CDR3 protein: ASHRDTEQF

CDR3 length: 12
V gene: TRBV30
CDR3 protein: AWSHRDRGSGYT

CDR3 length: 14
V gene: TRBV2
CDR3 protein: ASSPGATGGSSPLH

CDR3 length: 14
V gene: TRBV29-1
CDR3 protein: SVVPRGQGSSYEQY

CDR3 length: 11
V gene: TRBV5-1
CDR3 protein: ASSFTGTDTQY

CDR3 length: 15
V gene: TRBV27
CDR3 protein: ASSSDPPILVTDTQY

CDR3 length: 11
V gene: TRBV29-1
CDR3 protein: SVDGVLQETQY

CDR3 length: 13
V gene: TRBV5-1
CDR3 protein: ASSLGGLKTDTQY

CDR3 length: 13
V gene: TRBV7-9
CDR3 protein: ASSLERTSQETQY

CDR3 length: 12
V gene: TRBV5-1
CDR3 protein: ASSRGQGNSPLH

CDR3 length: 13
V gene: TRBV7-2
CDR3 protein: ASSLVGAANYGYT

CDR3 length: 13
V gene: TRBV5-1
CDR3 protein: ASSDDSGMTGELF

CDR3 length: 11
V gene: TRBV15
CDR3 protein: ATSRDRSYEQY

CDR3 length: 10
V gene: TRBV7-9
CDR3 protein: ASSYGGTEAF

CDR3 length: 12
V gene: TRBV5-1
CDR3 protein: ASSPQGLGQPQH

CDR3 length: 10
V gene: TRBV7-2
CDR3 protein: ASRTSTDTQY

CDR3 length: 11
V gene: TRBV2
CDR3 protein: ASSEALIREAF

CDR3 length: 9
V gene: TRBV30
CDR3 protein: AWSVGGEQY